These 32 T cell receptor delta chains originate from one sample sequenced in a study of γδ T cells in repeated Plasmodium falciparum infection. Flow sorting of PBMC yielded separate Vgamma9/Vdelta2+ and Vdelta2-negative gammadelta T cell populations for bulk repertoire analysis. TCRdb reanalysed the multiplex PCR reads with CATT. The sample includes 85,000 to 95,000 delta-chain clones, over 1.1% of them seen just once. Input material: gamma-delta T cells from blood. The receptor set was obtained from a pool of human donors (malaria-infected and uninfected, not separated).

This clone was counted only a few times. Only one base separates this from a far larger clonotype, so it likely reflects a read error. The sample holds other DNA sequences that translate to the same CDR3. The V gene is TRDV2, the J gene TRDJ3; 12 bases align to TRDD3. Germline CDR1 is GEAIGNYY and CDR2 is EKD. The V and J ends lost 3 bases and 3 bases, in that order; junction bases with no gene match: 11. CDR3 length equals 20 residues. CDR3 nucleotides: TGTGCCTGTGACCGGAGGCTGGGGGATACGCGTTTCTGGGACACCCGACAGATGTTTTTC. Translation: CACDRRLGDTRFWDTRQMFF.

Regarding this clone: TCRdb lists the protein of a much larger clone for this DNA, which differs at residue 15, so this is likely a read error; the protein given here is translated from the DNA itself. The chain employs TRDV1 and TRDJ1; possible D gene TRDD3, 6 bases. The CDR3 sequence is 21 residues long. Per germline, CDR1 TSWWSYY and CDR2 QGS. The germline V and J ends were trimmed by 0 bases and 2 bases, with 28 bases remaining between them. The CDR3 protein is CALGELKLLRAWGFKTDKLIF. The CDR3, as DNA: TGTGCTCTTGGGGAACTAAAACTCCTCCGGGCTTGGGGATTTAAGACCGATAAACTCATCTTT.

In this sample, this clone turned up many times. This DNA's translation and the protein TCRdb lists, from a much larger clone, do not match at residue 8, likely due to a read error; the protein shown is translated from the DNA. The chain uses TRDV1 and TRDJ1, with D perhaps TRDD3 (6 bases). Deletions cut 1 base from V and 3 bases from J, with 27 bases between. Germline V gene data show CDR1 as TSWWSYY and CDR2 as QGS. The CDR3 totals 20 residues. Here the CDR3 reads CALGEPADVLHILGPDKLIF. CDR3 sequence (DNA): TGTGCTCTTGGGGAACCAGCTGACGTCCTCCACATACTGGGTCCCGATAAACTCATCTTT.

This clone was found a few times. The translation of this DNA and the TCRdb protein of a much larger clone differ at residue 12, probably owing to a read error; the protein shown here is translated from the DNA. The J gene is TRDJ1, the V gene TRDV2; D might be TRDD3 (6 bases). TCRdb leaves out the J gene; it was filled in here by matching the DNA to germline. Germline V gene data show CDR1 as GEAIGNYY and CDR2 as EKD. The CDR3 contains 15 residues. CDR3 amino acids: CACDTVEEDTDRLIF. The CDR3 nucleotides are TGTGCCTGTGACACCGTAGAAGAGGATACCGATAGACTCATCTTT.

This clone turned up a few times. TCRdb has a much larger clone's protein, which differs at residue 12 from the translation of this DNA, likely because of a read error; what is shown is the protein translated from the DNA. The V and J genes are TRDV1 and TRDJ1, with TRDD3 matching over 12 bases. The CDR3 totals 21 residues. V trimming: 1 base; J trimming: 4 bases; junction bases outside the gene matches: 19. CDR1 and CDR2 (germline): TSWWSYY, QGS. CDR3 sequence (DNA): TGTGCTCTTGGGGAACACGTCAGGAGGCCCGTTGCTGGGGGATACGTCGATAAACTCATCTTT. Amino acids: CALGEHVRRPVAGGYVDKLIF.

This clone appeared many times. This likely came from a read error, as a far larger clone is one base away. For the CDR3, the DNA is TGTGCCTGTGACACCGTCGGTCTGGGGGGATACGCGGCGAACCGCGTACCCGAGACCACCGATAAACTCATCTTT. This encodes CACDTVGLGGYAANRVPETTDKLIF. V gene TRDV2 combines with J gene TRDJ1, with 10 bases lining up with TRDD3. The J gene, absent from TCRdb, was called here by matching the DNA to germline. In germline, CDR1 is GEAIGNYY, CDR2 EKD. V lost 0 bases to trimming and J lost 1 base; unmatched junction nucleotides: 31. The CDR3 is 25 amino acids.

A few counts support this clone. This likely stems from a read error, as it lies one base from a far larger clone. This sample also contains other DNA sequences that code for the same CDR3. The chain has TRDV1 and TRDJ1, with 12 positions matching TRDD3. Assignment of the J gene here rests on matching the DNA to germline, because TCRdb gives none. The CDR3 spans 22 residues. Per germline, CDR1 TSWWSYY and CDR2 QGS. The CDR3 region has the DNA TGTGCTCTTGGAGAACTTATAGCTCGAGCTCTAACTGGGGGATACCAAACCGATAAACTCATCTTT. Protein sequence: CALGELIARALTGGYQTDKLIF.

This clone was counted many times. A single base is all that separates this from a far larger clone, so a read error is likely. The identical CDR3 is also encoded by other nucleotide sequences in the sample. The V and J genes are TRDV1 and TRDJ2, with D possibly matching TRDD2 (5 bases). The germline V and J ends were trimmed by 0 bases and 2 bases, with 22 bases remaining between them. Per the germline V gene, CDR1 is TSWWSYY and CDR2 is QGS. The CDR3 length is 20 residues. This CDR3 is CALGELALLGGGWLTAQLFF. The CDR3 DNA reads as TGTGCTCTTGGGGAACTAGCCCTACTAGGTGGAGGATGGTTGACAGCACAACTCTTCTTT.

This clone was detected only a few times. The junction differs from germline at one of its ends, possibly a read error. J is TRDJ1 and V is TRDV1; the match to TRDD3 covers 13 bases. The CDR3 consists of 21 residues. Germline CDR1 and CDR2: TSWWSYY and QGS. In nucleotides, the CDR3 is TGTGCTCTTGGGGAGCTCAAAGGGTACTGGGGGATACGAAATGGAGCCGATAAACTCATATTT. Residues: CALGELKGYWGIRNGADKLIF.

Ten or more counts support this clone. The chain is built from TRDV1 and TRDJ1; 12 bases align to TRDD3. The J segment lost 1 base and the V segment lost 0 bases, leaving 9 bases of the junction unmatched. Looked up from germline, CDR1 is TSWWSYY and CDR2 is QGS. The CDR3 spans 19 residues. CDR3 nucleotides: TGTGCTCTTGGGGAACTCGCTGGGGGATACGCATGGAGCACCGATAAACTCATCTTT. This gives the protein CALGELAGGYAWSTDKLIF.

Comments on this clone: TCRdb pairs this DNA with a much larger clone's protein that differs at residue 14, likely a read error; the protein shown was translated from the DNA. V is TRDV1 and J is TRDJ1; TRDD3 matches at 10 bases. Germline V CDR1 and CDR2: TSWWSYY, QGS. The length of the CDR3 is 22 residues. J was trimmed by 1 base and V by 0 bases; bases with no gene match: 20. The CDR3 is CALGELDLQPGGYVVRTDKLIF. CDR3 coding DNA: TGTGCTCTTGGGGAACTTGACCTACAACCAGGGGGATACGTGGTTCGCACCGATAAACTCATCTTT.

This clone has only a few counts. For this DNA, TCRdb reports the protein of a much larger clone, which diverges at residue 20, most likely from a read error; the protein presented here is translated directly from the DNA. This chain links TRDV1 with TRDJ1; TRDD3 agrees at 10 bases. TCRdb offers no J gene call, so here the DNA was matched to germline to obtain one. Looked up from germline, CDR1 is TSWWSYY and CDR2 is QGS. The CDR3 extends over 23 amino acids. Here the CDR3 reads CALGELRRGPTPWWGIHTDRLIF. Written as DNA, the CDR3 is TGTGCTCTTGGGGAACTTAGGCGTGGCCCTACGCCTTGGTGGGGGATACACACCGATAGACTCATCTTT.

A word on this clone: The protein TCRdb lists belongs to a much larger clone and differs from this DNA's translation at residue 3, which points to a read error; the protein shown is made from the DNA. V is TRDV1 and J is TRDJ1; D is possibly TRDD2 (7 bases). The J gene is absent in TCRdb and was assigned here via DNA matching to germline. CDR3 size: 21 residues. Germline V gene lookup returns CDR1 TSWWSYY and CDR2 QGS. The CDR3 loop is CAPGAPFLTGSERRCTDKLIF. The CDR3 DNA reads TGTGCTCCTGGGGCCCCCTTCCTGACCGGGTCTGAGAGACGTTGCACCGATAAACTCATCTTT.

Regarding this clone: With only one base between it and a far larger clone, this is likely a read error. Other DNA sequences in this sample translate to the same CDR3. The chain recombines TRDV1 with TRDJ1; TRDD3 matches at 9 bases. No J gene is reported in TCRdb; it was inferred here by comparing the DNA with germline. The CDR3 length is 22 residues. Germline values: CDR1 TSWWSYY, CDR2 QGS. V dropped 2 bases and J dropped 3; count of bases not matched to a gene: 25. CDR3 sequence reads: CALGECSTSQGDTLKLADKLIF. CDR3 in DNA: TGTGCTCTTGGGGAATGCTCCACCTCACAAGGGGATACGTTGAAATTGGCCGATAAACTCATCTTT.

Comments on this clone: The mismatch at residue 7 between this DNA's translation and the TCRdb protein of a much larger clone likely reflects a read error; the protein shown is translated from the DNA. The gene calls are TRDV2 and TRDJ1; 9 nucleotides agree with TRDD3. TCRdb supplies no J gene; here it was assigned by aligning the nucleotide sequence to germline. V dropped 0 bases and J dropped 0; count of bases not matched to a gene: 13. CDR1 and CDR2 (germline): GEAIGNYY, EKD. The CDR3 contains 19 residues. The CDR3 DNA sequence: TGTGCCTGTGACACCGCGGCTCTACTGGGGGAGCCGCACACCGATAAACTCATCTTT. Encoded protein: CACDTAALLGEPHTDKLIF.

Turning to this clone: The protein recorded in TCRdb matches a much larger clone and deviates from this DNA's translation at residue 4, suggesting a read error; the protein here is obtained by translating the DNA. The chain joins TRDV2 to TRDJ1; 8 bases match TRDD3. TCRdb lists no J gene, so it was determined here by aligning the DNA to germline. CDR3 size: 17 residues. Germline loops: CDR1 GEAIGNYY, CDR2 EKD. Here the CDR3 DNA reads TGTGCCTGTGGCACCCTAGCCCGGGGGGATAACACCGATAAACTCATCTTT. Its protein is CACGTLARGDNTDKLIF.

This clone turned up a few times. The TCRdb record carries a much larger clone's protein, which differs from this DNA's translation at residue 11; a read error is the likely cause, and the protein listed here is the DNA translation. This chain links TRDV3 with TRDJ1, with TRDD3 matching 10 bases. The V and J ends lost 1 base and 3 bases, in that order; junction bases with no gene match: 11. Germline-derived CDR1 and CDR2 are TVYSNPD and GDNSRS (reference sequence). The CDR3 runs to 16 residues. The CDR3 DNA reads TGTGCCTTTAAACCCCAGTACTGGGGGATCGCCGATAAACTCATCTTT. This codes for CAFKPQYWGIADKLIF.

Details on this clone: A far larger clone differs by one base, so this is likely a read error. Other nucleotide sequences from this sample produce the same CDR3. This sequence joins TRDV1 and TRDJ1; D is ambiguous. V lost 0 bases and J lost 5, with 25 bases in between. In germline, CDR1 is TSWWSYY, CDR2 QGS. The length of the CDR3 is 19 residues. The CDR3 spells CALGELGFLRTPGMDKLIF. CDR3 sequence (DNA): TGTGCTCTTGGGGAACTAGGCTTTCTACGAACTCCTGGTATGGATAAACTCATCTTT.

The genes are TRDV1 and TRDJ1; D not certain. As TCRdb names no J gene, one was assigned here on the basis of a DNA match to germline. Trimming shortened V by 6 bases and J by 8 bases, and 19 bases separated the two germline ends. The CDR3 has 14 amino acids. Germline lookup yields CDR1 TSWWSYY and CDR2 QGS. The CDR3 is CALGVPRRSQKLIF. The CDR3 DNA reads TGTGCTCTTGGTGTACCCAGAAGGTCGCAAAAACTCATCTTT.

This clone was picked up a small number of times. This likely stems from a read error, as it lies one base from a far larger clone. In the same sample, other DNA sequences code for this CDR3. The chain employs TRDV1 and TRDJ1, with unresolved D. Since TCRdb gives no J gene, matching the DNA to germline was used here to assign it. The ends were cut back, 3 bases at V and 0 bases at J, with 23 bases in the middle. This CDR3 spans 19 amino acids. Germline V lookup: CDR1 TSWWSYY, CDR2 QGS. This CDR3 is CALGELRPARPLYTDKLIF. The CDR3 coding sequence is TGTGCTCTTGGGGAGCTAAGACCAGCCCGACCCTTGTACACCGATAAACTCATCTTT.

This clone was counted at least ten times. This chain links TRDV1 with TRDJ1; possible D gene TRDD3, 5 bases. Germline V lookup: CDR1 TSWWSYY, CDR2 QGS. The V and J ends lost 5 bases and 0 bases respectively, with 19 bases between them. There are 17 residues in the CDR3. This chain's CDR3 is CALGPRSAGTYTDKLIF. The CDR3 bases are TGTGCTCTTGGGCCCCGTTCCGCGGGGACCTACACCGATAAACTCATCTTT.

With respect to this clone: The protein held in TCRdb is that of a much larger clone and does not match this DNA's translation at residue 9, likely because of a read error; the protein shown is translated from the DNA. The V gene is TRDV2, the J gene TRDJ1, with 9 nucleotides matching TRDD3. Assignment of the J gene here rests on matching the DNA to germline, because TCRdb gives none. The germline V gene has CDR1 GEAIGNYY and CDR2 EKD. The CDR3 runs to 19 residues. V trimming: 1 base; J trimming: 4 bases; junction bases outside the gene matches: 18. CDR3 bases: TGTGCCTGTGACACACTCCGAGTACAGGGGGATACTTCTGGCGATAAACTCATCTTT. This encodes CACDTLRVQGDTSGDKLIF.

Only a few counts were recorded for this clone. A far larger clone differs by one base, so this is likely a read error. The sample has other DNA sequences that encode this CDR3 too. The chain carries TRDV1 and TRDJ2; 7 bases map to TRDD3. No J gene is reported in TCRdb; it was inferred here by comparing the DNA with germline. The CDR3 runs to 21 residues. Germline CDR1 reads TSWWSYY; CDR2 reads QGS. Trimming took 0 bases from V and 0 from J; bases not matched to a gene: 16. The CDR3 coding sequence is TGTGCTCTTGGGGAACTGTCCCTACGGGGATGGGGGAGTGCTTTGACAGCACAACTCTTCTTT. Protein: CALGELSLRGWGSALTAQLFF.

As regards this clone: A far larger clone is one base from this, pointing to a likely read error. Other DNA sequences in this specimen translate into the identical CDR3. The V gene is TRDV2, the J gene TRDJ1, with 10 bases aligning to TRDD3. TCRdb is silent on the J gene; assignment here came from matching the DNA to germline. The trim removed 0 bases at V and 7 bases at J, leaving 22 bases unmatched. The CDR3 has 20 amino acids. The germline gives CDR1 GEAIGNYY, CDR2 EKD. The CDR3 sequence: CACDTVRGRQLLGDASKLIF. Written as DNA, the CDR3 is TGTGCCTGTGACACCGTCCGGGGTCGTCAATTACTGGGGGATGCAAGTAAACTCATCTTT.

A word on this clone: The protein recorded in TCRdb matches a much larger clone and deviates from this DNA's translation at residue 3, suggesting a read error; the protein here is obtained by translating the DNA. This chain connects TRDV1 to TRDJ1, with 9 bases that match TRDD2. From germline, CDR1 is TSWWSYY and CDR2 QGS. CDR3 size: 21 residues. CDR3 sequence: CAPGVSPSYVVLAEYTDKLIF. DNA of the CDR3: TGTGCTCCTGGGGTCTCGCCTTCCTACGTAGTACTGGCCGAGTACACCGATAAACTCATCTTT.

For this clone: The protein TCRdb lists belongs to a much larger clone and differs from this DNA's translation at residue 9, which points to a read error; the protein shown is made from the DNA. The CDR3 loop is CALGNLLGVRHKLIF. The CDR3 nucleotides are TGTGCTCTTGGGAACCTACTGGGGGTACGACACAAACTCATCTTT. The chain couples TRDV1 to TRDJ1; 8 nucleotides align to TRDD3. No J segment appears in TCRdb, so it was assigned here by matching the sequence to germline. V shed 5 bases, J shed 8 bases, and the junction held 13 bases outside the gene matches. The CDR3 is 15 residues long. Germline assignment: CDR1 TSWWSYY and CDR2 QGS.

This clone was detected a few times. A single base is all that separates this from a far larger clone, so a read error is likely. Different DNA sequences within this sample yield the same CDR3. V gene assignment gives TRDV2, but the J gene was left uncalled; the listed D gene, TRDD3, was not tested against the DNA. This CDR3 has 15 residues. The germline gives CDR1 GEAIGNYY, CDR2 EKD. CDR3: CACDGIGGRHDKLIF. The CDR3 DNA is TGTGCCTGTGACGGCATAGGGGGGCGCCACGATAAGCTCATCTTT.

This clone was recorded a few times. The protein recorded in TCRdb matches a much larger clone and deviates from this DNA's translation at residue 19, suggesting a read error; the protein here is obtained by translating the DNA. The V gene is TRDV2; the J gene was not called; the table gives TRDD3 as D, unverified against the DNA. There are 21 residues in the CDR3. Germline V CDR1 and CDR2: GEAIGNYY, EKD. The CDR3 sequence: CACDTVLGSPPSSWDTRQTFF. The CDR3 coding sequence is TGTGCCTGTGACACGGTACTGGGGTCACCTCCTAGCTCCTGGGACACCCGACAGACGTTTTTC.

This clone is judged medium-sized. Other DNA sequences in the same sample also yield this CDR3. V is TRDV1 and J is TRDJ1; D is unresolved. Germline V gene data show CDR1 as TSWWSYY and CDR2 as QGS. The V end lost 6 bases, the J end lost 3 bases, and 23 bases lay between the germline ends. The CDR3 contains 17 residues. CDR3 amino acids: CALGTEGSLRFADKLIF. As DNA, the CDR3 is TGTGCTCTTGGAACAGAGGGTTCCCTGAGATTCGCCGATAAACTCATCTTT.

This clone has a count of ten or more. Translating this DNA gives a protein that differs at residue 14 from the TCRdb one, which belongs to a much larger clone; a read error is likely, and the protein shown is this translation. The J gene is TRDJ1, the V gene TRDV1, with 9 bases that match TRDD3. This CDR3 has 19 amino acids. V was clipped by 2 bases and J by 3 bases; unmatched bases: 16. CDR1 is TSWWSYY and CDR2 is QGS in the germline V gene. CDR3 DNA: TGTGCTCTTGGGGAAAGGATCACTAGGGGGATACCGCCCGCCGATAAACTCATCTTT. Amino acids: CALGERITRGIPPADKLIF.

This clone was counted only a few times. For this DNA, TCRdb reports the protein of a much larger clone, which diverges at residue 11, most likely from a read error; the protein presented here is translated directly from the DNA. The rearrangement uses TRDV2 and TRDJ1; D ambiguous. The J gene, missing from TCRdb, was assigned here through DNA to germline matching. This CDR3 has 14 amino acids. CDR1 and CDR2 (germline): GEAIGNYY, EKD. This chain's CDR3 is CACDPIAYTDELIF. The CDR3 coding sequence is TGTGCCTGTGACCCGATTGCTTACACCGATGAACTCATCTTT.

In its sample, this clone was seen a few times. The amino acid sequence in TCRdb belongs to a much larger clone and departs from this DNA's translation at residue 8, likely a sequencing read error; the sequence shown is translated from the DNA. The gene calls are TRDV1 and TRDJ1; TRDD2 matches 9 bases. As TCRdb names no J gene, one was assigned here on the basis of a DNA match to germline. The CDR3 covers 24 residues. Trimming at V came to 0 bases and at J to 0 bases, leaving 26 bases not matched to a gene. CDR1 is TSWWSYY and CDR2 is QGS in the germline V gene. The CDR3 region has the DNA TGTGCTCTTGGGGAACTCAATCCTTCCTACTTACTCCATTACCCCCCCTCGTACACCGATAAACTCATCTTT. Translation: CALGELNPSYLLHYPPSYTDKLIF.